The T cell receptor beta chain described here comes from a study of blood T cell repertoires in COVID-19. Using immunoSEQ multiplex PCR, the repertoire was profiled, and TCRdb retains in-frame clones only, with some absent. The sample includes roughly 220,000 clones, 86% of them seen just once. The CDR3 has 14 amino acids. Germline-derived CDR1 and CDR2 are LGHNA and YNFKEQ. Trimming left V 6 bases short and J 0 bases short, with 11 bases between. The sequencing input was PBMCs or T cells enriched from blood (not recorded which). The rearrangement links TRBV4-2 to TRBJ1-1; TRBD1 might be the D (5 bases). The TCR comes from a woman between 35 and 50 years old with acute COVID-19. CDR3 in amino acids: CASRLGQLNTEAFF. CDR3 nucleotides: TGTGCCAGCAGGCTGGGGCAGCTGAACACTGAAGCTTTCTTT.